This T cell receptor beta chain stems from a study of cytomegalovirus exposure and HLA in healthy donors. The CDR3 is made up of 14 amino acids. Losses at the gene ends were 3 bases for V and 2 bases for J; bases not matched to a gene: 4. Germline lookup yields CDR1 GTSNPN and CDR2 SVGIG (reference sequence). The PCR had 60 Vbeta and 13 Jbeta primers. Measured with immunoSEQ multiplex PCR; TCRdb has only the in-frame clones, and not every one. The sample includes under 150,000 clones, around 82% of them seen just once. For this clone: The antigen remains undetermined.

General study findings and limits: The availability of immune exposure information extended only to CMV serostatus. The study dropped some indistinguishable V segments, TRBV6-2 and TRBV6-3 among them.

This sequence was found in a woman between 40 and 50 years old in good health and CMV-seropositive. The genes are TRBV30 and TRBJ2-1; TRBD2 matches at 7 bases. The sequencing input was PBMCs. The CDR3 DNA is TGTGCCTGGAGCTGGGGGAGGGCCTACAATGAGCAGTTCTTC. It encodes CAWSWGRAYNEQFF.